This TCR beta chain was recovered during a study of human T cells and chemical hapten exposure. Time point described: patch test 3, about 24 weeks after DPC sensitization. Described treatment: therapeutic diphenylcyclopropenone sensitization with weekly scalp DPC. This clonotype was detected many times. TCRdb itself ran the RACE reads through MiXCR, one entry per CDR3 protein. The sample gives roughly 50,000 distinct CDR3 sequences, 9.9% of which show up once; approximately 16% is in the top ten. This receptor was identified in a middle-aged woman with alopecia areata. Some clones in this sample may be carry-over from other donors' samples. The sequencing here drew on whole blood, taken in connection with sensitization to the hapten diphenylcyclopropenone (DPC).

CDR3: CSARALGGSPDTQYF. The CDR3 nucleotides are TGCAGTGCTAGAGCCCTCGGGGGGTCCCCAGATACGCAGTATTTT. V gene TRBV20-1 combines with J gene TRBJ2-3; 7 bases are a match to TRBD2. Germline trimming cut 1 base from V and 4 bases from J; bases unmatched to any gene: 8. CDR3 length: 15 residues. Germline-derived CDR1 and CDR2 are DFQATT and SNEGSKA (reference sequence).